The text below deals with one T cell receptor (beta chain). The data were produced by immunoSEQ multiplex PCR, yet TCRdb's version contains in-frame clones alone and is incomplete. The data hold 100,000 to 150,000 clones, with 86% observed a single time. The ends were cut back, 5 bases at V and 4 bases at J, with 14 bases in the middle. In germline, CDR1 is SGHTA, CDR2 FQGTGA. This CDR3 has 14 amino acids. This specimen comes from a study of identifying expanded T cells in peripheral blood. The J gene is TRBJ2-5, the V gene TRBV7-3; maybe TRBD2 (7 bases). The TCR originated in a person aged 18 to 75 in good health. The sequenced sample was blood. This CDR3 is CASSTQAGAETQYF. DNA for the CDR3: TGTGCCAGCAGCACACAGGCGGGGGCAGAGACCCAGTACTTC.